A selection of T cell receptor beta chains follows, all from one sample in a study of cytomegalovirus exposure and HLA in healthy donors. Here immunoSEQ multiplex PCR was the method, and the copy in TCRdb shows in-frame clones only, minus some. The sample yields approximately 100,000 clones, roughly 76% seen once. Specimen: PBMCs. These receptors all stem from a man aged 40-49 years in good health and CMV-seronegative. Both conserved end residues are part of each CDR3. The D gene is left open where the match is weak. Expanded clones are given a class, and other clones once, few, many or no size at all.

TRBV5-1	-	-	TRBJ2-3	CASSLEGTGDTQYF	TGCGCCAGCAGCTTGGAAGGCACAGGAGATACGCAGTATTTT
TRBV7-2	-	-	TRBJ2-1	CASSLGQGGEQFF	TGTGCCAGCAGCTTAGGGCAGGGGGGTGAGCAGTTCTTC
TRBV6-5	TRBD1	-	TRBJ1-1	CASSGTGATTEAFF	TGTGCCAGCAGTGGGACAGGGGCAACCACTGAAGCTTTCTTT
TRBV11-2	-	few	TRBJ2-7	CASSLDHSYEQYF	TGTGCCAGCAGCTTAGACCACTCCTACGAGCAGTACTTC
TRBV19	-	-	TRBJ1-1	CASSIAEADQAFF	TGTGCCAGTAGTATAGCGGAGGCAGATCAAGCTTTCTTT
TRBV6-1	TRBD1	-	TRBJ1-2	CASREPGQQYYGYTF	TGTGCCAGCAGAGAACCGGGACAGCAATACTATGGCTACACCTTC
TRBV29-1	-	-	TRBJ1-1	CSVTGNTEAFF	TGCAGCGTCACAGGGAACACTGAAGCTTTCTTT
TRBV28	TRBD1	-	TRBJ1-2	CASSPRQGRYGYTF	TGTGCCAGCAGTCCCAGACAGGGGCGTTATGGCTACACCTTC
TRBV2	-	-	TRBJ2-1	CASSDRGLGLGEQFF	TGTGCCAGCAGTGACAGGGGTCTAGGTCTAGGTGAGCAGTTCTTC
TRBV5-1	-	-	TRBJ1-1	CASSGGLIYTEAFF	TGCGCCAGCAGCGGGGGACTGATTTACACTGAAGCTTTCTTT
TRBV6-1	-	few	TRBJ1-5	CASSEAHSNQPQHF	TGTGCCAGCAGTGAAGCACATAGCAATCAGCCCCAGCATTTT
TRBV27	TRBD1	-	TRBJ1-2	CATLGGQGALRYGYTF	TGTGCCACCCTGGGCGGACAGGGGGCGCTTCGGTATGGCTACACCTTC
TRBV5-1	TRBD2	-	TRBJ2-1	CASSSGLQKNEQFF	TGCGCCAGCAGCTCGGGACTACAAAAGAATGAGCAGTTCTTC
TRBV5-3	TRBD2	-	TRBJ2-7	CARSVGLASSYEQYF	TGTGCCAGAAGCGTAGGACTAGCGAGCTCCTACGAGCAGTACTTC
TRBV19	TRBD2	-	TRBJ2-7	CASSIALAATYEQYF	TGTGCCAGTAGTATAGCCCTAGCGGCCACCTACGAGCAGTACTTC
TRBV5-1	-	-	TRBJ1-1	CASSGRGGMNTEAFF	TGCGCCAGCAGCGGGCGGGGGGGGATGAACACTGAAGCTTTCTTT
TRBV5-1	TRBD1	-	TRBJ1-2	CASSPGQGNYGYTF	TGCGCCAGCAGCCCTGGACAGGGTAACTATGGCTACACCTTC
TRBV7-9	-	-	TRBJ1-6	CASSPLGGDNSPLHF	TGTGCCAGCAGCCCCCTGGGAGGGGATAATTCACCCCTCCACTTT
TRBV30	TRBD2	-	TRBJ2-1	CAWSAPGGPHEQFF	TGTGCCTGGAGTGCCCCGGGGGGGCCGCATGAGCAGTTCTTC
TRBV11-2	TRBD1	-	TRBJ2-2	CASSRTGASTGELFF	TGTGCCAGCAGCCGGACAGGCGCTAGCACCGGGGAGCTGTTTTTT
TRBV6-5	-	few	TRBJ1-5	CASSYSIGAGQPQHF	TGTGCCAGCAGTTACTCGATAGGGGCCGGTCAGCCCCAGCATTTT
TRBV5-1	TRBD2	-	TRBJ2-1	CASSQLAGGLYNEQFF	TGCGCCAGCAGCCAACTAGCGGGGGGGCTGTACAATGAGCAGTTCTTC
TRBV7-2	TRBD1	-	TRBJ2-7	CASSSLTGGSYEQYF	TGTGCCAGCAGCTCATTAACAGGGGGCTCCTACGAGCAGTACTTC
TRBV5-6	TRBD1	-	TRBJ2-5	CASSIKGGAETQYF	TGTGCCAGCAGTATAAAAGGGGGCGCAGAGACCCAGTACTTC
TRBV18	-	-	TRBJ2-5	CASSPPIQETQYF	TGTGCCAGCTCACCTCCCATCCAAGAGACCCAGTACTTC
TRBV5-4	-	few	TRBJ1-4	CASSSVGGVREKLFF	TGTGCCAGCAGCTCTGTAGGGGGGGTTCGTGAAAAACTGTTTTTT
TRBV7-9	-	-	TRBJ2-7	CASSQIRGTYEQYF	TGTGCCAGCAGCCAAATACGCGGGACCTACGAGCAGTACTTC
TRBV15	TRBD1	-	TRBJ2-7	CATSRDLPGQGYEQYF	TGTGCCACCAGCAGAGATCTCCCGGGACAGGGCTACGAGCAGTACTTC